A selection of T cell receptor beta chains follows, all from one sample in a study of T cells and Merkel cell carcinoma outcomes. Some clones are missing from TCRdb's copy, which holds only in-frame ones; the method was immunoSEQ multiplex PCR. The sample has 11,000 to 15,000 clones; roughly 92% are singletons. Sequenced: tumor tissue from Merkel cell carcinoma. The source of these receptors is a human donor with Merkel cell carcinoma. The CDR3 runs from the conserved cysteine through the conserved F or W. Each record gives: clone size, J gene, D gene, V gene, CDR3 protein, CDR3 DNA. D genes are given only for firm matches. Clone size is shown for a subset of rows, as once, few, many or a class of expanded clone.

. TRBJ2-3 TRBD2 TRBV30 CAWSGAGRDTQYF TGTGCCTGGAGTGGAGCGGGACGCGATACGCAGTATTTT
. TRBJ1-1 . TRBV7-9 CASSLRGATEAFF TGTGCCAGCAGCTTACGGGGGGCTACGGAAGCTTTCTTT
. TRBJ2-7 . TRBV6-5 CASSYSQASTPYEQYF TGTGCCAGCAGTTACTCTCAGGCGTCTACCCCCTACGAGCAGTACTTC
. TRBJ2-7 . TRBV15 CATSRDRGGSEQYF TGTGCCACCAGCAGAGATCGGGGTGGGAGCGAGCAGTACTTC
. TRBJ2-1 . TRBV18 CASSQGQYNEQFF TGTGCCAGCTCACAAGGACAGTACAATGAGCAGTTCTTC
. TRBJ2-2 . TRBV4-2 CASSQVEGLVNAGELFF TGTGCCAGCAGCCAAGTTGAGGGGCTGGTAAATGCCGGGGAGCTGTTTTTT
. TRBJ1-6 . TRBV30 CAWNRINSPLHF TGTGCCTGGAACAGGATTAATTCACCCCTCCACTTT
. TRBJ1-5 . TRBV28 CASSGHSNQPQHF TGTGCCAGCAGTGGACATAGCAATCAGCCCCAGCATTTT
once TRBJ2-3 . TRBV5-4 CASSGEGGDTQYF TGTGCCAGTAGTGGAGAGGGGGGAGATACGCAGTATTTT
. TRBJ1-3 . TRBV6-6 CASSYSTGYGNTIYF TGTGCCAGCAGTTACTCGACTGGCTACGGAAACACCATATATTTT
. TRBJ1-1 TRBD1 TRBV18 CASSLGTGATTEAFF TGTGCCAGCTCACTAGGAACAGGGGCGACCACTGAAGCTTTCTTT
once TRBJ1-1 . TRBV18 CASSQSLLFLRNTEAFF TGTGCCAGCTCACAGTCCCTTCTATTCCTCAGGAACACTGAAGCTTTCTTT
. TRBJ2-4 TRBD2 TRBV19 CASSLTSGRSERNIQYF TGTGCCAGTAGTCTAACTAGCGGGAGGAGTGAGAGAAACATTCAGTACTTC
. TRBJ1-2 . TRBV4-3 CASSQDVQYGYTF TGCGCCAGCAGCCAAGATGTACAGTATGGCTACACCTTC
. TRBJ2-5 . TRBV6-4 CASSGGGQATQETQYF TGTGCCAGCAGTGGGGGAGGACAGGCCACACAAGAGACCCAGTACTTC
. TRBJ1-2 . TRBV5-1 CASSPGGLTNYGYTF TGCGCCAGCAGCCCGGGGGGGTTAACTAACTATGGCTACACCTTC
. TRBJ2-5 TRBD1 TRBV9 CASSMGTGGETQYF TGTGCCAGCAGCATGGGGACAGGGGGGGAGACCCAGTACTTC
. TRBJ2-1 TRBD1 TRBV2 CASSEARTGGDEQFF TGTGCCAGCAGTGAAGCGAGGACAGGAGGCGATGAGCAGTTCTTC
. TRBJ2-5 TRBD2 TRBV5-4 CASSTRTSGGGETQYF TGTGCCAGCAGCACAAGGACTAGCGGGGGGGGTGAGACCCAGTACTTC
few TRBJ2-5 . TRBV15 CATSRVGGGMETQYF TGTGCCACCAGCAGAGTAGGAGGGGGAATGGAGACCCAGTACTTC
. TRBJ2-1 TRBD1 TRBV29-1 CSVKDRGEYNEQFF TGCAGCGTCAAGGACAGGGGGGAGTACAATGAGCAGTTCTTC
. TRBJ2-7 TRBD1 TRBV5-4 CTSSPAGQGSHEQYF TGTACCAGCAGCCCCGCGGGACAGGGGTCCCACGAGCAGTACTTC
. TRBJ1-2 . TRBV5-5 CASSLLGDYGYTF TGTGCCAGCAGCCTTTTGGGGGACTATGGCTACACCTTC
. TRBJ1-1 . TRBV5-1 CASSLGGGETEAFF TGCGCCAGCAGCCTGGGAGGGGGAGAAACTGAAGCTTTCTTT
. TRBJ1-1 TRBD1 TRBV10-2 CASSDQGDRELAFF TGCGCCAGCAGTGACCAAGGGGACAGGGAGCTAGCTTTCTTT
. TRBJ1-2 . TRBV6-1 CASSEYGNYGYTF TGTGCCAGCAGTGAATATGGTAACTATGGCTACACCTTC
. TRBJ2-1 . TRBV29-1 CSAGRSSYNEQFF TGCAGCGCCGGACGGAGCTCCTACAATGAGCAGTTCTTC
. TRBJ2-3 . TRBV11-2 CASDFRASGGTQYF TGTGCCAGCGACTTCCGGGCCTCAGGTGGTACGCAGTATTTT
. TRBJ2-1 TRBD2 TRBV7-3 CASSLGLAGAYNEQFF TGTGCCAGCAGCCTCGGACTAGCGGGAGCCTACAATGAGCAGTTCTTC
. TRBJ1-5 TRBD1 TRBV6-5 CASSPNRGPNQPQHF TGTGCCAGCAGTCCCAACAGGGGTCCCAATCAGCCCCAGCATTTT
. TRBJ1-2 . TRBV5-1 CASSLVPGSAPGYTF TGCGCCAGCAGCTTGGTCCCGGGATCCGCGCCTGGCTACACCTTC
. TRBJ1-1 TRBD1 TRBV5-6 CASSLVGGLSPFF TGTGCCAGCAGCTTAGTAGGGGGCCTCTCGCCTTTCTTT
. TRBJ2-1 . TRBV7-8 CASSFRDSLDEQFF TGTGCCAGCAGCTTCCGGGACTCTCTGGATGAGCAGTTCTTC
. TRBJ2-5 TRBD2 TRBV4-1 CASSQTSGREETQYF TGCGCCAGCAGCCAAACTAGCGGGAGGGAAGAGACCCAGTACTTC
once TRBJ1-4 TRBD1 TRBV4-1 CASSQAPGGALNEKLFF TGCGCCAGCAGCCAAGCCCCAGGGGGGGCCCTTAATGAAAAACTGTTTTTT
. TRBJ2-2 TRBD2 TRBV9 CASSFLPRTSGNTGELFF TGTGCCAGCAGCTTCTTACCGCGGACTAGCGGGAACACCGGGGAGCTGTTTTTT
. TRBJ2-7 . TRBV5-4 CASSFTYEQYF TGTGCCAGCAGCTTCACCTACGAGCAGTACTTC
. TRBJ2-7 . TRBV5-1 CASSLGVGPSNAQYF TGCGCCAGCAGCTTGGGGGTCGGACCCTCTAATGCGCAGTACTTC
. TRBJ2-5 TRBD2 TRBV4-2 CASSGPWEGRETQYF TGTGCCAGCAGCGGTCCCTGGGAGGGACGCGAGACCCAGTACTTC
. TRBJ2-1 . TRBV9 CASSVANNYNEQFF TGTGCCAGCAGCGTAGCGAATAACTACAATGAGCAGTTCTTC
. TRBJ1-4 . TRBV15 CATSRDIGRLKLFF TGTGCCACCAGCAGAGATATAGGACGGCTAAAACTGTTTTTT
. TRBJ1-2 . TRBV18 CASSFGLSYDGYTF TGTGCCAGCTCTTTCGGACTGTCCTATGATGGCTACACCTTC
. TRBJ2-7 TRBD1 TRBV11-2 CASSPTGSPYEQYF TGTGCCAGCAGCCCGACAGGGTCCCCCTACGAGCAGTACTTC
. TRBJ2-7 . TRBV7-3 CASSPTAGKFLHEQYF TGTGCCAGCAGCCCAACCGCAGGAAAATTTTTACACGAGCAGTACTTC
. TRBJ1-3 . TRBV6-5 CASKDRYSGNTIYF TGTGCCAGCAAGGATAGATACTCTGGAAACACCATATATTTT
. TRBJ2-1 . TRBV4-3 CASSQDAGNGYNEQFF TGCGCCAGCAGCCAAGATGCAGGGAATGGGTACAATGAGCAGTTCTTC
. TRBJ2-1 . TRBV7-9 CASSLGRGIYNEQFF TGTGCCAGCAGCTTAGGGCGGGGCATCTACAATGAGCAGTTCTTC
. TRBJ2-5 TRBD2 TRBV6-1 CASSEGRTSGGVETQYF TGTGCCAGCAGTGAGGGTAGGACTAGCGGGGGTGTTGAGACCCAGTACTTC
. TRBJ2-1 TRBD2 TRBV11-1 CASSQPEAGGYNEQFF TGTGCCAGCAGCCAACCGGAGGCGGGGGGTTACAATGAGCAGTTCTTC
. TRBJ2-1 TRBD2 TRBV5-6 CASSLVASGENEQFF TGTGCCAGCAGCTTGGTAGCTAGCGGTGAGAATGAGCAGTTCTTC
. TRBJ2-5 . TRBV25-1 CASSESPETQYF TGTGCCAGCAGTGAATCACCAGAGACCCAGTACTTC
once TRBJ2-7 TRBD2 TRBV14 CASSALSGTSGRAFLNEQYF TGTGCCAGCAGCGCGCTTTCCGGGACTAGCGGGAGGGCCTTTTTAAACGAGCAGTACTTC
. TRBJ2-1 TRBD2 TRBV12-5 CASGLVPLLAGAYNEQFF TGTGCTAGTGGTTTGGTACCCTTACTAGCGGGGGCCTACAATGAGCAGTTCTTC
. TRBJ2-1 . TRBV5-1 CASSGGASNHEQFF TGCGCCAGCAGCGGGGGCGCTAGCAACCATGAGCAGTTCTTC
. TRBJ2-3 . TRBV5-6 CASSLYMVTDTQYF TGTGCCAGCAGCTTATATATGGTGACAGATACGCAGTATTTT